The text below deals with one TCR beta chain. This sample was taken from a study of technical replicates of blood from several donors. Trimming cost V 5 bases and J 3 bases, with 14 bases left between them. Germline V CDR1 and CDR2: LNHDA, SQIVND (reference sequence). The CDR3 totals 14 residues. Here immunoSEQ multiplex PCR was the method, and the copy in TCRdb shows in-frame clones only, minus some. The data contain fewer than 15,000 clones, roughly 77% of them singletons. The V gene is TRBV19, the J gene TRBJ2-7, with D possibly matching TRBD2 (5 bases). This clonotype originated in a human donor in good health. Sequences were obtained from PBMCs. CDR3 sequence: CASSLRPRGYEQYF. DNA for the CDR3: TGTGCCAGTAGTTTACGACCCCGGGGCTACGAGCAGTACTTC.